This T cell receptor (beta chain) derives from a study of post-analysis software for immune sequencing data. General observations from the study: Compared with controls, patients had more of roughly 5 TRBV segments, including TRBV5-6, TRBV5-1 and TRBV20-1. Controls had significantly higher normalized Chao1 diversity than multiple sclerosis patients. Analysis by F measure revealed that same-batch samples clustered strongly together.

The V and J ends lost 11 bases and 0 bases respectively, with 11 bases between them. The CDR3 covers 13 residues. The germline V gene encodes CDR1 MDHEN and CDR2 SYDVKM. Libraries were made from TCR beta cDNA, and they carried unique molecular identifiers. A population of about 0.95 to 10 million T cells gave rise to a few hundred thousand cDNA molecules. Each CDR3 protein is one row after TCRdb ran MiXCR on the PCR reads. The sample includes roughly 800,000 distinct CDR3 sequences, around 27% of them seen just once. Concerning this clonotype: The target antigen is unknown.

This clonotype was sampled from a girl aged 5-17 years with multiple sclerosis. The chain has TRBV28 and TRBJ1-5; no firm D call. Material: blood. The CDR3 here is CASRGYSNQPQHF. The CDR3 bases are TGTGCCTCACGGGGTTATAGCAATCAGCCCCAGCATTTT.